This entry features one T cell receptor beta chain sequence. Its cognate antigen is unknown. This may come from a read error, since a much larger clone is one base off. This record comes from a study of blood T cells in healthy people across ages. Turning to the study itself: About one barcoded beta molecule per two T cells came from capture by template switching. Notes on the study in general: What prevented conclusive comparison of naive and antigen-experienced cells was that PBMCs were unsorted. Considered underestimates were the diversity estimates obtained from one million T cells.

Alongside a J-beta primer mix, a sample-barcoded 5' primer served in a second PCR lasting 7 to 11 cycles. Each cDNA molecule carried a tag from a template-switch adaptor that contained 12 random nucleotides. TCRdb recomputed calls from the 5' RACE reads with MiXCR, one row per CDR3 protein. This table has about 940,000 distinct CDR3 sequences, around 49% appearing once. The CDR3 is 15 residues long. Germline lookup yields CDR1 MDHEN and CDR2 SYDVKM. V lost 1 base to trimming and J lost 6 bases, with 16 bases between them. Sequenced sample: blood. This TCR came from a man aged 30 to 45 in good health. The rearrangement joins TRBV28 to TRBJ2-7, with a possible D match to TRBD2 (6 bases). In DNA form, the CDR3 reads TGTGCCAGCAGTTTATTCTCCGTCGGGAGTTGCGAGCAGTACTTC. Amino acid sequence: CASSLFSVGSCEQYF.